What follows is one T cell receptor (beta chain) and its context. As yet, its antigen is unknown. This sample stems from a study of T cell responses to AZD1222 COVID-19 vaccine. Study-wide findings and caveats: Among the donors, most were white British and more were female, and clonal diversity was possibly underestimated.

Method: immunoSEQ multiplex PCR; TCRdb's copy keeps in-frame clones and lacks some. This sample carries 70,000 or so clones, approximately 79% of them seen once, and the ten largest clones take around 25%. The V end lost 7 bases, the J end lost 0 bases, and 6 bases lay between the germline ends. The CDR3 runs 13 residues. Germline CDR1 reads ENHRY; CDR2 reads SYGVKD. The rearrangement links TRBV10-3 to TRBJ1-4; D is uncertain. Source: peripheral blood, taken on day 0 of MenACWY control vaccination. This TCR derives from an adult in good health. In DNA, the CDR3 is TGTGCCATCAAGGCTGCAACTAATGAAAAACTGTTTTTT. It is translated as CAIKAATNEKLFF.